The present T cell receptor (beta chain) was sequenced within a study of CD8+CD57+ T cells in acquired aplastic anemia. Across the whole study: Sorted CD4+ and CD8+ cells gave an average of around 3.1 ug of DNA. CD4+ cell libraries from healthy donors averaged approximately 10 million reads.

The use of genomic DNA as template underpinned the TCR beta VDJ and CDR3 profiling. MiXCR, run by TCRdb on the reads, gives a single entry per CDR3 protein. The table has fewer than 250,000 distinct CDR3 sequences, roughly 56% seen once; the top ten hold 16%. Study-wide findings and caveats: Patients and healthy controls showed no significant CD8+ Simpson's diversity difference. Found in both controls and patients were around 29 CD8+ CDR3 sequences.

This clonotype came up a few times. Its antigen remains unknown. V was pared by 4 bases and J by 5 bases, with 12 bases between. This CDR3 is 13 amino acids long. CDR1 MNHEY and CDR2 SVGEGT come from the germline V gene. The sample consisted of sorted CD4+, CD8+, or CD8+CD57+ T cells (not recorded which) from PBMCs. This sequence originates from a human donor in good health, serving as a control. This sequence joins TRBV6-2 or TRBV6-3 and TRBJ2-7, with TRBD2 as a possible D gene (7 bases). The CDR3: CASSSRGANEQYF. CDR3 coding DNA: TGTGCCAGCAGTTCACGGGGGGCGAACGAGCAGTACTTC.